The clone carrying this T cell receptor beta chain showed up just a few times. Its antigen is unknown. This sample was included in a study of T cells in Graves' hyperthyroidism and ophthalmopathy. General study points: Stable hyperthyroidism and ophthalmopathy were separated using 13 V-J signatures. In validation, the model predicted ophthalmopathy. These predictions came a median roughly six months before onset.

Germline V gives CDR1 SGHNT, CDR2 YYREEE (reference sequence). The CDR3 length is 15 residues. V lost 6 bases to trimming and J lost 3 bases, with 17 bases between them. The patients, who ranged from 18 to 65 in age, presented with newly diagnosed hyperthyroidism lasting under 2 months. Uncontrolled infection, other autoimmune disease, pregnancy and lactation each barred patients from inclusion. TCR beta CDR3 sequences were amplified from RNA transcripts. The HTBI primer set drove a first-round RT-PCR of the TCR CDR3. TCRdb re-called the multiplex PCR reads through MiXCR, storing one row per CDR3 protein. This table holds under 300,000 distinct CDR3 sequences, less than 15% found once.

This chain links TRBV5-4 with TRBJ2-3, with D possibly TRBD2 on 5 matching bases. The specimen was blood. The sequence came from a woman aged 40-49 years with Graves' hyperthyroidism that later progressed to Graves' ophthalmopathy. CDR3 sequence (DNA): TGTGCCAGCACCGAGGGATTGGCGAGAACAGATACGCAGTATTTT. Translation gives CASTEGLARTDTQYF.